This T cell receptor (beta chain) was recorded in a study of neurological immune-mediated disorders. Study results and caveats: Multiple sclerosis patients had less TCR clonal expansion than even healthy controls, unlike HTLV-1-associated myelopathy. None of the CDR3 amino acid sequences of expanded clones recurred across subjects, suggesting private repertoires in all groups.

Per germline, CDR1 DFQATT and CDR2 SNEGSKA (reference sequence). The CDR3 covers 12 residues. V lost 3 bases to trimming and J lost 0 bases, with 3 bases between them. This clonotype showed up many times. No antigen is known for it. Sequencing of 15-18 subjects in each run yielded over 170 million TCR-beta sequences. In TCRdb, the 5' RACE reads were re-called with MiXCR into one record per CDR3 protein. The table includes roughly 19,000 distinct CDR3 sequences, about 15% detected once. Sequenced: PBMCs. V is TRBV20-1 and J is TRBJ1-5; D gene unclear. The TCR sequence derives from a female donor with HTLV-1-associated myelopathy (HAM/TSP). The CDR3 protein is CSASYSNQPQHF. In nucleotides, the CDR3 is TGCAGTGCTAGCTATAGCAATCAGCCCCAGCATTTT.